The 8 T cell receptor beta chains below come from one sample, sequenced in a study of CD8 T cells in ankylosing spondylitis. TCRdb processed the 5' RACE reads anew with MiXCR; each CDR3 protein has one entry. The profile covers 200,000 or so distinct CDR3 sequences, with 15% to 20% appearing a single time and about 4.3% taken by the ten largest. Sequencing input: blood, either unsorted or a sorted T cell fraction (not recorded which). These receptors originate from a male donor under 35 with ankylosing spondylitis or in good health (not recorded which).

This clonotype has at least ten counts. J is TRBJ2-7 and V is TRBV25-1; the D gene is possibly TRBD2 (5 bases). The germline gives CDR1 MGHDK, CDR2 SYGVNS. Trimming cost V 0 bases and J 6 bases, with 6 bases left between them. This CDR3 is 12 amino acids long. The CDR3 here is CASSEYAGEQYV. The CDR3, as DNA: TGTGCCAGCAGTGAATATGCGGGCGAGCAGTACGTC.

The sample holds many counts of this clonotype. This sequence joins TRBV5-1 and TRBJ1-6, with 7 bases that match TRBD1. This CDR3 contains 15 residues. Germline CDR1 SGHRS, CDR2 YFSETQ. With V trimmed by 0 bases and J by 7 bases, 4 bases remained unmatched. In DNA, the CDR3 is TGCGCCAGCAGCTTGGATCTAGGGGGCAATTCACCCCTCCACTTT. Translation: CASSLDLGGNSPLHF. The entire variable domain, with the rest obtained from reference TRBV5-1 and TRBJ1-6, is as follows: KAGVTQTPRYLIKTRGQQVTLSCSPISGHRSVSWYQQTPGQGLQFLFEYFSETQRNKGNFPGRFSGRQFSNSRSEMNVSTLELGDSALYLCASSLDLGGNSPLHFGNGTRLTVT.

At least ten counts were recorded for this clonotype. V gene TRBV20-1 combines with J gene TRBJ2-2; possible D gene TRBD1, 5 bases. V was pared by 0 bases and J by 1 base, with 12 bases between. This CDR3 has 16 amino acids. The germline V gene encodes CDR1 DFQATT and CDR2 SNEGSKA (reference sequence). The CDR3 loop reads CSARDGAYRNTGELFF. CDR3 coding DNA: TGCAGTGCTAGAGATGGGGCGTACCGGAACACCGGGGAGCTGTTTTTT.

This clonotype came up many times. This rearrangement joins TRBV24-1 to TRBJ1-4; the D is unclear. The germline CDR1 and CDR2 sequences are KGHDR and SFDVKD. Trimming removed 3 bases at V and 7 bases at J, with 14 bases between. This CDR3 region has 15 residues. CDR3 sequence reads: CATSDARPGSEKLFF. Here the CDR3 DNA reads TGTGCCACCAGTGATGCCAGACCCGGTAGTGAAAAACTGTTTTTT.

As concerns this clonotype: This likely comes from a read error, as the CDR3 has no conserved phenylalanine or tryptophan at its end. The rearrangement joins TRBV7-6 to TRBJ1-1; D is ambiguous. This CDR3 has 14 residues. The V gene's germline CDR1 is SGHVS and CDR2 FNYEAQ. Trimming shortened V by 5 bases and J by 0 bases, and 10 bases separated the two germline ends. The CDR3 nucleotides read TGTGCCAGCAGCCCCCCGGGGATGAACACTGAAGCTTTCTAT. It yields the protein CASSPPGMNTEAFY.

This clonotype was recorded only once. The chain joins TRBV23-1 to TRBJ2-7; 8 positions agree with TRBD2. TRBV23-1 is recorded as an ORF, its role being uncertain. J was trimmed by 6 bases and V by 0 bases; bases with no gene match: 4. CDR3 length: 14 residues. Here the CDR3 DNA reads TGCGCCAGCAGTCAATCGGCGCGGGAGGTCGAGCAGTACGTC. It encodes CASSQSAREVEQYV.

In this sample, this clonotype turned up many times. The CDR3 reads CASSRQGAPETQYF. The CDR3 bases are TGTGCCAGCAGTCGACAGGGGGCTCCGGAGACCCAGTACTTC. This rearrangement joins TRBV7-2 to TRBJ2-5; 10 positions match TRBD1. This CDR3 spans 14 amino acids. Germline loops: CDR1 SGHTA, CDR2 FQGNSA. The junction had 6 bases not matched to a gene; V was cut back by 6 bases and J by 5 bases.

This clonotype was observed at least ten times. This rearrangement joins TRBV7-2 to TRBJ2-7, with D tentatively TRBD2 (5 bases). The CDR3 extends over 16 amino acids. The V and J ends lost 1 base and 3 bases respectively, with 16 bases between them. CDR1 SGHTA and CDR2 FQGNSA come from the germline V gene. CDR3 in amino acids: CASSLVGGSPLYEQYF. For the CDR3, the DNA is TGTGCCAGCAGCTTAGTCGGAGGCTCCCCCCTCTACGAGCAGTACTTC.